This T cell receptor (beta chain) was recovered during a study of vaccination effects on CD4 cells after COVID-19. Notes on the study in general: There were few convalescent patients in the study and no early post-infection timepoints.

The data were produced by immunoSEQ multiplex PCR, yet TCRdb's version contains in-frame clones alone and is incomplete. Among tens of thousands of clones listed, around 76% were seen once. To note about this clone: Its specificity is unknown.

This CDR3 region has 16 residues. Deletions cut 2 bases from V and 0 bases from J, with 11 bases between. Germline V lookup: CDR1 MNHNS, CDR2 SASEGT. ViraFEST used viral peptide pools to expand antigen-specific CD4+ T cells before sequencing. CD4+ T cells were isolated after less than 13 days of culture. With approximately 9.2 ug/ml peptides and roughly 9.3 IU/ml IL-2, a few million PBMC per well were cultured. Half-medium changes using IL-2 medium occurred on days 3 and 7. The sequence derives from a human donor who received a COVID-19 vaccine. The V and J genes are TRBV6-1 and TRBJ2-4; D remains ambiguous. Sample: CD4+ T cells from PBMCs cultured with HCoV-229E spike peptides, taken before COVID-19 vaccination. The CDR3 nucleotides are TGTGCCAGCAGTGAAAGGTGGGATCTAGCCAAAAACATTCAGTACTTC. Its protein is CASSERWDLAKNIQYF.